This TCR beta chain was recovered during a study of T cells in Graves' hyperthyroidism and ophthalmopathy. This CDR3 has 13 amino acids. CDR1 is SGHTA, CDR2 FQGTGA, per germline. V was clipped by 2 bases and J by 5 bases, with 8 bases between them. RNA transcripts gave rise to amplified TCR beta CDR3 regions. The TCR CDR3 was amplified in a first-round RT-PCR using the HTBI primer set. TCRdb re-derived calls from the multiplex PCR reads in MiXCR, one entry per CDR3 protein. The sample carries under 250,000 distinct CDR3 sequences, approximately 17% recorded once. The sequenced sample was blood. This chain uses TRBV7-3 with TRBJ2-3, with unresolved D. This receptor was identified in a man between 50 and 59 years old with Graves' hyperthyroidism. The CDR3 region is CASSLAWKDTQYF. The CDR3 nucleotides are TGTGCCAGCAGCTTAGCGTGGAAAGATACGCAGTATTTT.